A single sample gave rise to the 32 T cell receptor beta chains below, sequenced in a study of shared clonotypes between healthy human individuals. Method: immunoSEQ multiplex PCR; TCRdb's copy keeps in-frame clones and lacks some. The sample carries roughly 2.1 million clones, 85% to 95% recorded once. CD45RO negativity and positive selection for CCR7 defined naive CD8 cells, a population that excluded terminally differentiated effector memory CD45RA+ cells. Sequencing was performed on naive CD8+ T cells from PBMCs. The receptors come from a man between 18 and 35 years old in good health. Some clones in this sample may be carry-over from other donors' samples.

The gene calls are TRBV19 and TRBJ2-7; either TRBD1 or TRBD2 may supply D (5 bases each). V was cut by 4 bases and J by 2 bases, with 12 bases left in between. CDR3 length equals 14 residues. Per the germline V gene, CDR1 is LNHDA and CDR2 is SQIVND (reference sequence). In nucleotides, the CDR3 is TGTGCCAGTAGTAAGGGGACGGGGCCCTACGAGCAGTACTTC. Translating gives CASSKGTGPYEQYF.

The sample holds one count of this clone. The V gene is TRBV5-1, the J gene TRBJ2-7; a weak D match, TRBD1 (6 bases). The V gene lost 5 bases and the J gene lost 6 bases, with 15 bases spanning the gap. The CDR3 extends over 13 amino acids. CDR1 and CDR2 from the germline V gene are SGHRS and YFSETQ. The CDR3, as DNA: TGCGCCAGCAGTTATGGCACAGGGTTCGAGCAGTACTTC. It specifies CASSYGTGFEQYF.

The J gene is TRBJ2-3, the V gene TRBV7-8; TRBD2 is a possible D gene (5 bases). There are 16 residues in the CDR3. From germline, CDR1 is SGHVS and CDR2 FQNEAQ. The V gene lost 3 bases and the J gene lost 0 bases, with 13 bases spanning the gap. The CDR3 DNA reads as TGTGCCAGCAGCTTCGGACTCGTACCTAGCACAGATACGCAGTATTTT. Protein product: CASSFGLVPSTDTQYF.

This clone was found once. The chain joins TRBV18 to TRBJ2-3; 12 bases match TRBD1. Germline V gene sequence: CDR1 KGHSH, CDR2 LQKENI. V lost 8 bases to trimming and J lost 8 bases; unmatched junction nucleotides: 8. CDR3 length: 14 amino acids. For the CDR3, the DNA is TGTGCCAGCGTCACGGGACAGGGGGCGAGTACGCAGTATTTT. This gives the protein CASVTGQGASTQYF.

In nucleotides, the CDR3 is TGTGCCAGCAGCCCCACGACGTTAGCAGCAATTAACACTGAAGCTTTCTTT. It specifies CASSPTTLAAINTEAFF. J is TRBJ1-1 and V is TRBV28; D is uncertain. In germline, CDR1 is MDHEN, CDR2 SYDVKM. Trimming took off 6 bases at V and 2 bases at J, with 22 bases between the two ends. This CDR3 region has 17 residues.

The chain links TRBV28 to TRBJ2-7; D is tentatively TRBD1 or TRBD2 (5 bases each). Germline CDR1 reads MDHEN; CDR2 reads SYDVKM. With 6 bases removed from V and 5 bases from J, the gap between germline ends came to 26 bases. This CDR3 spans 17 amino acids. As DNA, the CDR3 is TGTGCCAGCAGCCCCACAGGTGTGGAGCGGCCGGAGGACGAGCAGTACTTC. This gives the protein CASSPTGVERPEDEQYF.

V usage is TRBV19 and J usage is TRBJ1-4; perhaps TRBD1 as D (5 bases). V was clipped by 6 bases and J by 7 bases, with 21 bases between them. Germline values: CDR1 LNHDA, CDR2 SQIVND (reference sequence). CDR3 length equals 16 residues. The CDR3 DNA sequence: TGTGCCAGTAGCCCCCTTAGGGACCTTGGGGGTGAAAAACTGTTTTTT. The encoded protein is CASSPLRDLGGEKLFF.

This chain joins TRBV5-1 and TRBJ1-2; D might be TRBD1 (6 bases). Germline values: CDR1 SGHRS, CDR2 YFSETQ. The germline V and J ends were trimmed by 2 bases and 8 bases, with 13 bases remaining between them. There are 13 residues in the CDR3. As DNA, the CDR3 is TGCGCCAGCAGCTTCACAGGGAATCAAGGCTACACCTTC. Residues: CASSFTGNQGYTF. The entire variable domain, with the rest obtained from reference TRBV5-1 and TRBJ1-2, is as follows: KAGVTQTPRYLIKTRGQQVTLSCSPISGHRSVSWYQQTPGQGLQFLFEYFSETQRNKGNFPGRFSGRQFSNSRSEMNVSTLELGDSALYLCASSFTGNQGYTFGSGTRLTVV.

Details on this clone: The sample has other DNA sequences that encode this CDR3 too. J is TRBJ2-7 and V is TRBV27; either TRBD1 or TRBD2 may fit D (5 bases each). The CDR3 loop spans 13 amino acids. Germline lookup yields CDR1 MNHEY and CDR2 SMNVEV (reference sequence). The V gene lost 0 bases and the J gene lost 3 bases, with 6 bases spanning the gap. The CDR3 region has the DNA TGTGCCAGCAGTTTATCGGGGGTCTACGAGCAGTACTTC. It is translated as CASSLSGVYEQYF.

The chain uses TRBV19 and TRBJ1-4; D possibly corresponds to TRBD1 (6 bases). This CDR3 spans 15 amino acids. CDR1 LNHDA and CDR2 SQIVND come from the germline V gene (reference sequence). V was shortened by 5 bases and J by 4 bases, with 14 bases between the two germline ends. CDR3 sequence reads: CASSPRTVDNEKLFF. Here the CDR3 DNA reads TGTGCCAGTAGTCCTCGGACAGTAGATAATGAAAAACTGTTTTTT.

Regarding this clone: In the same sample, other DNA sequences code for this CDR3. CDR3 sequence (DNA): TGTGCCAGCAGCCTGCGCTCCTACGAGCAGTACTTC. This gives the protein CASSLRSYEQYF. The V call is TRBV7-9, the J call TRBJ2-7, with D hard to call. The germline V gene encodes CDR1 SEHNR and CDR2 FQNEAQ (reference sequence). This CDR3 region has 12 residues. With 5 bases removed from V and 0 bases from J, the gap between germline ends came to 5 bases.

CDR3 in amino acids: CASSVQALNTEAFF. For the CDR3, the DNA is TGTGCCAGCAGCGTACAGGCCTTGAACACTGAAGCTTTCTTT. The chain links TRBV9 to TRBJ1-1; D gene uncertain. In germline, CDR1 is SGDLS, CDR2 YYNGEE. V was cut by 1 base and J by 0 bases, with 7 bases left in between. CDR3 length equals 14 residues.

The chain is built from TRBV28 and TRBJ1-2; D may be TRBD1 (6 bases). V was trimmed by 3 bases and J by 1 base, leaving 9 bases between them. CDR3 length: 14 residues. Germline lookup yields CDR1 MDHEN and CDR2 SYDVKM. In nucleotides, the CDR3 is TGTGCCAGCAGTTTTCGGGGGCATAACTATGGCTACACCTTC. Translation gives CASSFRGHNYGYTF.

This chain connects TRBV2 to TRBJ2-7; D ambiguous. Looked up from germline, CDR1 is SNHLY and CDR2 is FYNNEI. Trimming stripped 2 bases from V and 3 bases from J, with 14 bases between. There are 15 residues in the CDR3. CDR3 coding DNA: TGTGCCAGCAGTGAATATGGGATAGGCCACTACGAGCAGTACTTC. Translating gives CASSEYGIGHYEQYF.

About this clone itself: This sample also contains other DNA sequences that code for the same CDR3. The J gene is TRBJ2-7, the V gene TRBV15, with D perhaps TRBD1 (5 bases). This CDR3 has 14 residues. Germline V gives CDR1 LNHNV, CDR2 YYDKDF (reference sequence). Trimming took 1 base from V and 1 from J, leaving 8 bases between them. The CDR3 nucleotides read TGTGCCACCAGCAGAGGGGGCGAGTCCTACGAGCAGTACTTC. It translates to CATSRGGESYEQYF.

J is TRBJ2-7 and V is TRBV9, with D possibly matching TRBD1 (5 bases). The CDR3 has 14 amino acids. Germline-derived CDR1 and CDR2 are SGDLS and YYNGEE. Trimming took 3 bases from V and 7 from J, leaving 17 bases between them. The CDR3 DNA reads TGTGCCAGCAGCGCGGACATAAACTCTATTGAGCAGTACTTC. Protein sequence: CASSADINSIEQYF. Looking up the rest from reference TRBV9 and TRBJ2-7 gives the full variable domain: DSGVTQTPKHLITATGQRVTLRCSPRSGDLSVYWYQQSLDQGLQFLIQYYNGEERAKGNILERFSAQQFPDLHSELNLSSLELGDSALYFCASSADINSIEQYFGPGTRLTVT.

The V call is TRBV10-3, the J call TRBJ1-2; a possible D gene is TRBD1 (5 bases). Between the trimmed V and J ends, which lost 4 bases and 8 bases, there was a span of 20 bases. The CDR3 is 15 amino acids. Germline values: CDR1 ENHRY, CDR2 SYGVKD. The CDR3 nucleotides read TGTGCCATCAGTGTAGGGGAGTTCTTGCGAGGGGGCTACACCTTC. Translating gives CAISVGEFLRGGYTF.

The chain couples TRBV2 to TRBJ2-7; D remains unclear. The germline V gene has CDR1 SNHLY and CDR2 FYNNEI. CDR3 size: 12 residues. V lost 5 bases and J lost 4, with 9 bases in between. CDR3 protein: CASSKGPYEQYF. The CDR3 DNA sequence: TGTGCCAGCAGTAAAGGTCCGTACGAGCAGTACTTC.

CDR3: CASSLDSVSGASSYNEQFF. CDR3 bases: TGTGCCAGCAGCTTAGATTCGGTGAGCGGGGCCAGCTCCTACAATGAGCAGTTCTTC. J is TRBJ2-1 and V is TRBV7-9, with 7 bases lining up with TRBD2. Per the germline V gene, CDR1 is SEHNR and CDR2 is FQNEAQ (reference sequence). Germline trimming cut 1 base from V and 0 bases from J; bases unmatched to any gene: 12. This CDR3 is 19 amino acids long. Filled out from reference TRBV7-9 and TRBJ2-1, the complete variable domain reads DTGVSQNPRHKITKRGQNVTFRCDPISEHNRLYWYRQTLGQGPEFLTYFQNEAQLEKSRLLSDRFSAERPKGSFSTLEIQRTEQGDSAMYLCASSLDSVSGASSYNEQFFGPGTRLTVL.

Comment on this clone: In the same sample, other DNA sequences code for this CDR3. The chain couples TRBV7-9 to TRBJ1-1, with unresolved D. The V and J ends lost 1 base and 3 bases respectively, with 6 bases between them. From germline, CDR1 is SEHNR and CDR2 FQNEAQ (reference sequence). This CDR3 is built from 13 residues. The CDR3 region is CASSLGGHTEAFF. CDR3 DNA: TGTGCCAGCAGCTTAGGTGGTCACACTGAAGCTTTCTTT.

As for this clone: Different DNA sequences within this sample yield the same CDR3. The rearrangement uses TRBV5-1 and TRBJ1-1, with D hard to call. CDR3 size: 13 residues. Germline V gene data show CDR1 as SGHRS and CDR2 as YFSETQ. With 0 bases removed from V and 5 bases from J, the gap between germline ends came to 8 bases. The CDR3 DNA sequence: TGCGCCAGCAGCTTGGAAGGCCCGACTGAAGCTTTCTTT. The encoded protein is CASSLEGPTEAFF. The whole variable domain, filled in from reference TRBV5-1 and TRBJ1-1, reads KAGVTQTPRYLIKTRGQQVTLSCSPISGHRSVSWYQQTPGQGLQFLFEYFSETQRNKGNFPGRFSGRQFSNSRSEMNVSTLELGDSALYLCASSLEGPTEAFFGQGTRLTVV.

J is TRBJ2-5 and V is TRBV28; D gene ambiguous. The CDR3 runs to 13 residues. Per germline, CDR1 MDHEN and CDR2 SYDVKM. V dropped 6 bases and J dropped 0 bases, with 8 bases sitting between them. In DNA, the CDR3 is TGTGCCAGCAGAGAAAGGCACCAAGAGACCCAGTACTTC. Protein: CASRERHQETQYF.

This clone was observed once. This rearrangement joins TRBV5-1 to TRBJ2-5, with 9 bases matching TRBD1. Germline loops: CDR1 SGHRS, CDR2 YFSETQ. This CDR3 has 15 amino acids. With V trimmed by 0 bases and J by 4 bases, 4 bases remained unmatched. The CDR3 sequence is CASSLGTGVVETQYF. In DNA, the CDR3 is TGCGCCAGCAGCTTGGGGACAGGGGTGGTAGAGACCCAGTACTTC.

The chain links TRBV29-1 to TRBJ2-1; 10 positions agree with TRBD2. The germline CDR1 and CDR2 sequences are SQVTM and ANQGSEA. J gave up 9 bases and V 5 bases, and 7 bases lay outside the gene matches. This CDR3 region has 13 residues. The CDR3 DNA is TGCAGCGTTCCGAGCGGGAGGGCCGTTGAGCAGTTCTTC. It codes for CSVPSGRAVEQFF.

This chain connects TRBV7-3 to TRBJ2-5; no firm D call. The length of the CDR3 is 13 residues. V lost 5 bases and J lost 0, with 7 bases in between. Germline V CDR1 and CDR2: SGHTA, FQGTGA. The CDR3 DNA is TGTGCCAGCAGCCTCAACCACCAAGAGACCCAGTACTTC. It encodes CASSLNHQETQYF.

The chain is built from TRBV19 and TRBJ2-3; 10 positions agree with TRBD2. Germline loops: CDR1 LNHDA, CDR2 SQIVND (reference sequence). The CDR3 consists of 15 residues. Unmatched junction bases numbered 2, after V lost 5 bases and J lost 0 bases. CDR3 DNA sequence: TGTGCCAGTAGTCCACTAGCGGGGAGCACAGATACGCAGTATTTT. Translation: CASSPLAGSTDTQYF.

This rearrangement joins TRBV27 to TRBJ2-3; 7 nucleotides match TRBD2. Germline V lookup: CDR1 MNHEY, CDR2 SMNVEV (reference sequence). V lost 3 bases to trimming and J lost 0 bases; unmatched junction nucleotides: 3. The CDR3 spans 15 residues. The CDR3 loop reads CASSFYSGSTDTQYF. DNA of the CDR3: TGTGCCAGCAGTTTTTATAGCGGGAGCACAGATACGCAGTATTTT.

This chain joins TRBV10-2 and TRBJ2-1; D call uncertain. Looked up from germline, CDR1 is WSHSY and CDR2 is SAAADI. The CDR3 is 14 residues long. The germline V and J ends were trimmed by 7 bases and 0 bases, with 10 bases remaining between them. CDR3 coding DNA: TGCGCCAGCAATCTCGACCCCTCCTACAATGAGCAGTTCTTC. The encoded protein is CASNLDPSYNEQFF.

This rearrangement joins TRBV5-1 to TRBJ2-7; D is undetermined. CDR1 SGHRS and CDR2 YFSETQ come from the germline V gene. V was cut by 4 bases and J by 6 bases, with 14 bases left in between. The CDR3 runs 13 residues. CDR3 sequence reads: CASSLGIGREQYF. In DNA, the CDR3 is TGCGCCAGCAGCCTCGGAATTGGGCGCGAGCAGTACTTC.

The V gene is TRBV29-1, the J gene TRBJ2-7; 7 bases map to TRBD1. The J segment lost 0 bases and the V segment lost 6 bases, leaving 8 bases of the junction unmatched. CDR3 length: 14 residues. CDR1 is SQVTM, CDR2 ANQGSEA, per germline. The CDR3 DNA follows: TGCAGCGTGGTTCATAGGGGGCGCTCCTACGAGCAGTACTTC. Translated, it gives CSVVHRGRSYEQYF.

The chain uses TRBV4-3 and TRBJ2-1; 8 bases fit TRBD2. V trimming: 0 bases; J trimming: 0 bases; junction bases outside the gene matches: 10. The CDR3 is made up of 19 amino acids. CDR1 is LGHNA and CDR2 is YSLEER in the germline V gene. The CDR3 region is CASSQEPSGWETSYNEQFF. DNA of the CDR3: TGCGCCAGCAGCCAAGAACCTAGCGGGTGGGAGACCTCCTACAATGAGCAGTTCTTC.

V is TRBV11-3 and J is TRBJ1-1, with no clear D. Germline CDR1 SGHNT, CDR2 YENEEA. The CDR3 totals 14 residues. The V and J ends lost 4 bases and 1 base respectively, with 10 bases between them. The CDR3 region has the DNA TGTGCCAGCAGCTACCAGATACGGAACACTGAAGCTTTCTTT. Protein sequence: CASSYQIRNTEAFF.